These 9 T cell receptor beta chains came from one sample sequenced in a study of T-cell memory formation after mild COVID-19. TCRdb independently ran MiXCR on the 5' RACE reads; one entry per CDR3 protein. Here the sample spans 450,000 to 700,000 distinct CDR3 sequences, roughly 18% being singletons. Specimen: PBMCs or a T cell subset sorted from them (not recorded which). The receptors were gathered from an adult woman who had mild COVID-19 (a few samples of this study predate the infection). Cell type and time point are not known.

This chain connects TRBV6-5 to TRBJ1-1, with D possibly matching TRBD1 (6 bases). Trimming took 7 bases from V and 1 from J, leaving 16 bases between them. CDR1 is MNHEY, CDR2 SVGAGI, per germline. This CDR3 spans 15 amino acids. DNA for the CDR3: TGTGCCAGCACTCGGATCTGGACAGAGAACACTGAAGCTTTCTTT. It is translated as CASTRIWTENTEAFF.

This clonotype was counted ten times or more. Sequence at one end of the junction differs from germline and may be a read error. V gene TRBV12-3 or TRBV12-4 combines with J gene TRBJ2-1, with 7 bases that match TRBD2. This CDR3 has 14 amino acids. CDR3 in amino acids: CASSLAGGDNEQFF. CDR3 DNA sequence: TGTGCCAGCAGCTTAGCTGGGGGGGACAATGAGCAGTTCTTC.

The count of this clonotype is one. This chain uses TRBV12-3 or TRBV12-4 with TRBJ1-4, with 8 bases that match TRBD1. The CDR3 sequence is 15 residues long. J lost 7 bases, V lost 3 bases, and 7 bases had no gene match. The CDR3 nucleotides read TGTGCCAGCAGTTTCTCAGGGGGCTGGGGTGAAAAACTGTTTTTT. This translates into CASSFSGGWGEKLFF.

This clonotype was seen more than once but under ten times. The chain recombines TRBV12-3 or TRBV12-4 with TRBJ1-2, with D uncertain. Trimming left V 1 base short and J 3 bases short, with 12 bases between. The CDR3 loop spans 15 amino acids. CDR3 sequence reads: CASSLGLGEDYGYTF. The CDR3 coding sequence is TGTGCCAGCAGTTTAGGGCTGGGTGAGGACTATGGCTACACCTTC.

A few counts support this clonotype. CDR3 residues: CASSSGTVYSYEQYF. The CDR3 nucleotides are TGCGCCAGCAGCTCCGGGACAGTCTACTCCTACGAGCAGTACTTC. The chain recombines TRBV5-1 with TRBJ2-7; 7 nucleotides agree with TRBD1. CDR3 length equals 15 residues. Germline CDR1 is SGHRS and CDR2 is YFSETQ. The V and J ends lost 3 bases and 0 bases, in that order; junction bases with no gene match: 6. Full variable domain (remainder filled in from reference TRBV5-1 and TRBJ2-7): KAGVTQTPRYLIKTRGQQVTLSCSPISGHRSVSWYQQTPGQGLQFLFEYFSETQRNKGNFPGRFSGRQFSNSRSEMNVSTLELGDSALYLCASSSGTVYSYEQYFGPGTRLTVT.

The rearrangement joins TRBV15 to TRBJ2-5; tentatively, D is TRBD2 (6 bases). Germline V lookup: CDR1 LNHNV, CDR2 YYDKDF (reference sequence). The length of the CDR3 is 15 residues. The V gene lost 1 base and the J gene lost 2 bases, with 11 bases spanning the gap. The CDR3 sequence: CATSRARDSQETQYF. DNA of the CDR3: TGTGCCACCAGCAGAGCTCGGGACTCGCAAGAGACCCAGTACTTC.

This clonotype has just a few counts. The V and J genes are TRBV10-3 and TRBJ2-7; 9 bases are a match to TRBD2. J was trimmed by 4 bases and V by 2 bases; bases with no gene match: 6. CDR3 length equals 15 residues. Looked up from germline, CDR1 is ENHRY and CDR2 is SYGVKD. The CDR3: CAISEGSGSGYEQYF. The DNA for the CDR3 is TGTGCCATCAGTGAGGGTAGCGGGAGCGGGTACGAGCAGTACTTC.

The sample holds a few counts of this clonotype. V and J are TRBV12-3 or TRBV12-4 and TRBJ1-6; no clear D. The V end was cut by 1 base, the J end by 13 bases, with 14 bases between. The CDR3 extends over 14 amino acids. The CDR3 nucleotides read TGTGCCAGCAGTTTAGTGAGTTCGGGGTCCCCCCTCCACTTT. It specifies CASSLVSSGSPLHF.

The gene calls are TRBV20-1 and TRBJ2-7; no firm D call. V lost 0 bases and J lost 3, with 15 bases in between. The germline gives CDR1 DFQATT, CDR2 SNEGSKA (reference sequence). There are 15 residues in the CDR3. The CDR3 region is CSARDWDSGGYEQYF. As DNA, the CDR3 is TGCAGTGCTAGAGATTGGGATTCTGGCGGCTACGAGCAGTACTTC.